The clone carrying this T cell receptor (beta chain) has a single count. The data were produced by immunoSEQ multiplex PCR, yet TCRdb's version contains in-frame clones alone and is incomplete. The repertoire holds some 200,000 clones, with approximately 87% as singletons. The source of the sample is a study of blood T cell repertoires in COVID-19. Study-level background: Donors in the United States, Italy and Spain gave samples during acute or convalescent COVID-19. Sources were T cells, B-cell-depleted T cells, or PBMCs; the material itself was cDNA or gDNA.

J lost 10 bases, V lost 4 bases, and 5 bases had no gene match. The V gene's germline CDR1 is SGHNT and CDR2 YYREEE (reference sequence). The CDR3 sequence is 12 residues long. The source material was peripheral blood. The genes are TRBV5-4 and TRBJ1-1, with 9 bases that match TRBD1. The receptor comes from a woman in her seventies with COVID-19, enrolled during active disease. CDR3 sequence: CASSQQGARAFF. In DNA form, the CDR3 reads TGTGCCAGCAGCCAACAGGGGGCGAGAGCTTTCTTT.